The 25 T cell receptor beta chains given below trace back to one sample, sequenced in a study of blood T cells in healthy people across ages. The use of a sample-barcoded 5' primer and a J-beta primer mix characterized a second PCR of about 7 to 12 cycles. In TCRdb, the 5' RACE reads were re-called with MiXCR into one record per CDR3 protein. The sample consists of 700,000 or so distinct CDR3 sequences, 22% of them appearing once. Sequencing was done on a sample of blood. Receptor source: a man between 65 and 85 years old in good health.

This clonotype was counted between two and nine times. This chain uses TRBV6-5 with TRBJ2-1; unclear D gene. In germline, CDR1 is MNHEY, CDR2 SVGAGI. V lost 5 bases to trimming and J lost 0 bases, with 8 bases between them. This CDR3 region has 14 residues. The CDR3 DNA reads TGTGCCAGCAGTCTCATAAACTCCTACAATGAGCAGTTCTTC. Translating gives CASSLINSYNEQFF.

The table lists this clonotype with a few counts. The chain combines TRBV29-1 with TRBJ2-3; D gene ambiguous. Trimming removed 5 bases at V and 6 bases at J, with 24 bases between. The CDR3 has 16 residues. Germline assignment: CDR1 SQVTM and CDR2 ANQGSEA. The CDR3 is CSVFDHTRGLWDTQYF. CDR3 in DNA: TGCAGCGTTTTCGATCACACGCGTGGCCTGTGGGATACGCAGTATTTT.

The chain carries TRBV5-1 and TRBJ2-1, with 11 positions matching TRBD2. The length of the CDR3 is 16 residues. With V trimmed by 1 base and J by 4 bases, 4 bases remained unmatched. The germline V gene has CDR1 SGHRS and CDR2 YFSETQ. For the CDR3, the DNA is TGCGCCAGCAGCTTGACCGGGACTAGCGGATACAATGAGCAGTTCTTC. This codes for CASSLTGTSGYNEQFF.

This clonotype turned up a few times. This chain joins TRBV7-8 and TRBJ2-1; possibly TRBD1 for D (6 bases). TRBJ2-7 explains the end of the DNA better; the J call may be wrong. Germline V gene sequence: CDR1 SGHVS, CDR2 FQNEAQ. CDR3 length equals 12 residues. The DNA of the CDR3 is TGTGCCAGCAGCCCCATACAGGGAGAGCAGTACTTC. Its protein product is CASSPIQGEQYF.

The chain links TRBV20-1 to TRBJ2-1; 7 nucleotides align to TRBD2. This CDR3 has 16 amino acids. The V segment lost 6 bases and the J segment 0 bases; nucleotides outside the gene matches: 11. Germline loops: CDR1 DFQATT, CDR2 SNEGSKA (reference sequence). This CDR3 is CSAPRASGISYNEQFF. CDR3 bases: TGCAGTGCCCCTCGGGCTAGCGGAATCTCCTACAATGAGCAGTTCTTC.

The CDR3 DNA reads TGTGCCAGTGACAGGGCGGGCAATCAGCCCCAGCATTTT. The encoded protein is CASDRAGNQPQHF. The rearrangement uses TRBV2 and TRBJ1-5, with 7 bases that match TRBD1. V shed 9 bases and J 2 bases; nucleotides not matched to a gene: 4. The V gene's germline CDR1 is SNHLY and CDR2 FYNNEI. The CDR3 sequence is 13 residues long.

In its sample, this clonotype was seen many times. Its ends do not fully match the called genes, so a read error is possible. The chain has TRBV7-2 and TRBJ2-1, with 9 bases identical to TRBD2. Germline V gene data show CDR1 as SGHTA and CDR2 as FQGNSA. The CDR3 is 14 amino acids. The CDR3 sequence: CASTLLAGYNEQFF. DNA of the CDR3: TGTGCCAGCACCTTACTAGCGGGTTACAATGAGCAGTTCTTC.

The sample holds a few counts of this clonotype. The rearrangement uses TRBV24-1 and TRBJ2-3, with D perhaps matching TRBD2 (6 bases). V was pared by 4 bases and J by 2 bases, with 12 bases between. The germline V gene has CDR1 KGHDR and CDR2 SFDVKD. This CDR3 contains 15 residues. The CDR3 sequence is CATSDSGTSTDTQYF. The CDR3 DNA reads TGTGCCACCAGTGACTCCGGGACTTCCACAGATACGCAGTATTTT.

The chain has TRBV12-3 or TRBV12-4 and TRBJ1-3; 10 positions match TRBD1. V lost 5 bases, J lost 8 bases, and 9 bases stayed unmatched. This CDR3 has 15 amino acids. This CDR3 reads CASSDPRDRGDTIYF. In DNA form, the CDR3 reads TGTGCCAGCAGTGATCCCCGGGACAGGGGTGACACCATATATTTT.

This clonotype was observed at least ten times. The V and J genes are TRBV27 and TRBJ1-2, with D unresolved. V lost 3 bases, J lost 3 bases, and 8 bases lay in between. The germline V gene has CDR1 MNHEY and CDR2 SMNVEV (reference sequence). The CDR3 length is 13 residues. The CDR3 reads CASSLRAYYGYTF. The DNA for the CDR3 is TGTGCCAGCAGTTTGAGGGCCTACTATGGCTACACCTTC.

The chain carries TRBV12-3 or TRBV12-4 and TRBJ1-3, with D maybe TRBD1 (5 bases). The CDR3 consists of 15 residues. The germline V and J ends were trimmed by 2 bases and 4 bases, with 12 bases remaining between them. For the CDR3, the DNA is TGTGCCAGCAGTTTAAAGGGACCACCGGGAAACACCATATATTTT. Its protein product is CASSLKGPPGNTIYF.

The genes are TRBV6-2 or TRBV6-3 and TRBJ2-7, with TRBD2 matching over 8 bases. Germline CDR1 MNHEY, CDR2 SVGEGT. This CDR3 is built from 15 residues. V lost 7 bases and J lost 1; bases outside the gene matches: 9. The CDR3 loop reads CASTPQRGLSYEQYF. The CDR3 DNA sequence: TGTGCCAGCACCCCACAGCGGGGGCTTTCCTACGAGCAGTACTTC.

This chain links TRBV7-9 with TRBJ1-1; D gene uncertain. Trimming took off 1 base at V and 3 bases at J, with 12 bases between the two ends. The length of the CDR3 is 15 residues. CDR1 and CDR2 from the germline V gene are SEHNR and FQNEAQ (reference sequence). CDR3 sequence (DNA): TGTGCCAGCAGCTTAGGCCAGGTAGCGGACACTGAAGCTTTCTTT. It encodes CASSLGQVADTEAFF.

This sequence joins TRBV6-2 or TRBV6-3 and TRBJ2-1, with TRBD1 matching over 8 bases. Germline CDR1 is MNHEY and CDR2 is SVGEGT. The V gene end was trimmed by 7 bases and the J gene end by 5 bases; junction bases not matched to a gene: 7. This CDR3 has 14 amino acids. The CDR3 DNA reads TGTGCCAGCACTGTGGACAGGGCCCACAATGAGCAGTTCTTC. It codes for CASTVDRAHNEQFF.

This clonotype was observed a handful of times. The gene calls are TRBV6-5 and TRBJ2-1; TRBD1 matches at 8 bases. This CDR3 contains 15 residues. The V gene's germline CDR1 is MNHEY and CDR2 SVGAGI. V lost 4 bases, J lost 4 bases, and 6 bases stayed unmatched. CDR3 nucleotide sequence: TGTGCCAGCAGTTCCTCGGACAGGGCTTACAATGAGCAGTTCTTC. Protein: CASSSSDRAYNEQFF.

This clonotype was counted a few times. This chain connects TRBV3-1 to TRBJ1-1, with a possible D match to TRBD1 (5 bases). The CDR3 covers 17 residues. Per the germline V gene, CDR1 is LGHDT and CDR2 is YNNKEL (reference sequence). Trimming took 3 bases from V and 1 from J, leaving 18 bases between them. CDR3 in DNA: TGTGCCAGCAGCCACCCGGGGGTTGGGGTCGGGAACACTGAAGCTTTCTTT. Protein: CASSHPGVGVGNTEAFF.

This clonotype has a handful of counts. The chain links TRBV7-8 to TRBJ1-4; weak D call: TRBD1 (5 bases). The CDR3 sequence is 18 residues long. Per germline, CDR1 SGHVS and CDR2 FQNEAQ. V gave up 6 bases and J gave up 4 bases, with 24 bases separating them. For the CDR3, the DNA is TGTGCCAGCAGACTTAGCGGGACCTCAGGGAGCTTTAATGAAAAACTGTTTTTT. It yields the protein CASRLSGTSGSFNEKLFF.

The V and J genes are TRBV6-5 and TRBJ1-5, with TRBD1 matching 7 bases. CDR3 size: 14 residues. J was trimmed by 9 bases and V by 8 bases; bases with no gene match: 13. Germline-derived CDR1 and CDR2 are MNHEY and SVGAGI. CDR3 region: CASAKGAGDRPQHF. The CDR3 nucleotides are TGTGCCAGCGCCAAGGGGGCAGGCGACCGGCCCCAGCATTTT.

V usage is TRBV5-1 and J usage is TRBJ2-5; TRBD2 matches 9 bases. The CDR3 sequence is 17 residues long. Germline V lookup: CDR1 SGHRS, CDR2 YFSETQ. V shed 4 bases, J shed 5 bases, and the junction held 15 bases outside the gene matches. CDR3: CASSPGSGLAGSETQYF. DNA of the CDR3: TGCGCCAGCAGCCCCGGGTCGGGGCTAGCGGGATCCGAGACCCAGTACTTC.

This clonotype showed up just a few times. CDR3 region: CASSYIRESQGKLFF. The CDR3 DNA reads as TGTGCCAGCAGTTACATAAGGGAAAGTCAGGGAAAACTGTTTTTT. The J gene is TRBJ1-4, the V gene TRBV6-5; tentatively, D is TRBD1 (5 bases). The ends were cut back, 2 bases at V and 10 bases at J, with 17 bases in the middle. Germline-derived CDR1 and CDR2 are MNHEY and SVGAGI. This CDR3 is built from 15 residues.

The CDR3 region has the DNA TGTGCCAGCAGTTTTTCTTCCAGACAGGGAAGGACAGATACGCAGTATTTT. Protein product: CASSFSSRQGRTDTQYF. The V and J genes are TRBV27 and TRBJ2-3; TRBD1 agrees at 7 bases. The CDR3 loop spans 17 amino acids. V dropped 3 bases and J dropped 3; count of bases not matched to a gene: 12. The germline gives CDR1 MNHEY, CDR2 SMNVEV (reference sequence).

The chain carries TRBV7-6 and TRBJ1-1, with a weak D call TRBD1 (5 bases). V was cut by 5 bases and J by 1 base, with 14 bases left in between. The CDR3 length is 15 residues. The germline V gene encodes CDR1 SGHVS and CDR2 FNYEAQ. Here the CDR3 reads CASSPDWTPNTEAFF. CDR3 DNA sequence: TGTGCCAGCAGCCCCGATTGGACACCGAACACTGAAGCTTTCTTT.

This clonotype was seen only a few times. J is TRBJ2-3 and V is TRBV7-9, with unresolved D. This CDR3 region has 12 residues. Germline assignment: CDR1 SEHNR and CDR2 FQNEAQ (reference sequence). The ends were cut back, 5 bases at V and 6 bases at J, with 9 bases in the middle. The CDR3 region is CASSTIGDTQYF. The CDR3 nucleotides read TGTGCCAGCAGCACCATTGGGGATACGCAGTATTTT.

J is TRBJ2-3 and V is TRBV2, with TRBD2 matching 7 bases. Germline V gene data show CDR1 as SNHLY and CDR2 as FYNNEI. J was trimmed by 4 bases and V by 2 bases; bases with no gene match: 3. CDR3 size: 14 residues. This CDR3 reads CASSETRGSDTQYF. The CDR3 bases are TGTGCCAGCAGTGAAACGCGGGGGTCAGATACGCAGTATTTT.

Only a few counts were recorded for this clonotype. V usage is TRBV6-2 or TRBV6-3 and J usage is TRBJ1-1, with 7 nucleotides matching TRBD1. CDR1 MNHEY and CDR2 SVGEGT come from the germline V gene. The CDR3 totals 14 residues. Trimming at V came to 2 bases and at J to 5 bases, leaving 5 bases not matched to a gene. Here the CDR3 reads CASSYAGGRTEAFF. The CDR3 coding sequence is TGTGCCAGCAGTTACGCAGGGGGACGGACTGAAGCTTTCTTT.